The sequence of this TCR beta chain was determined in a study of radiation and T cells in renal cell carcinoma. The CDR3 spans 14 residues. Looked up from germline, CDR1 is SGHAT and CDR2 is FQNNGV. J gave up 7 bases and V 5 bases, and 9 bases lay outside the gene matches. The method was immunoSEQ multiplex PCR; TCRdb's version includes in-frame clones alone and lacks a portion of them. The sample lists over 15,000 clones, about 53% seen once, with about 9.7% in the top ten. Regarding treatment: treatment-naive control, cytoreductive nephrectomy. The specimen was tumor tissue, collected from a patient whose treatment was nephrectomy without radiotherapy. The sequence came from a man aged 40-49 years with renal cell carcinoma. The genes are TRBV11-2 and TRBJ1-1; TRBD1 agrees at 8 bases. The CDR3 sequence is CASSAQGALGEAFF. The CDR3 nucleotides read TGTGCCAGCAGCGCCCAGGGGGCTTTAGGTGAAGCTTTCTTT.